This TCR beta chain was documented in a study of shared clonotypes between healthy human individuals. It was at deep level that the assay was run. Assay: immunoSEQ multiplex PCR; the TCRdb copy retains only in-frame clones and omits some. The sample includes some 2.4 million clones, 93% seen only once; the top ten take roughly 0.39%. This clone was detected only once. Its cognate antigen is unknown. Study-wide results and limits: Sequencing depth was a factor that was expected to affect clonotype sharing among donors. Sampling included only blood; tissue repertoires likely differ.

Input material: naive CD4+ T cells from PBMCs. Regarding subset: CD45RA+ positively selected. The sequence was obtained from a man aged 18 to 29 in good health. Some clones in this sample may be carry-over from other donors' samples.

CDR3 loop: CASSPALGSSGSAKNIQYF. DNA of the CDR3: TGTGCCAGCTCACCAGCCCTAGGGTCTAGCGGGAGCGCCAAAAACATTCAGTACTTC. This sequence joins TRBV18 and TRBJ2-4, with TRBD2 identical over 10 bases. The V gene end was trimmed by 2 bases and the J gene end by 1 base; junction bases not matched to a gene: 11. The CDR3 spans 19 residues. Germline assignment: CDR1 KGHSH and CDR2 LQKENI.